This T cell receptor (beta chain) was recovered during a study of CD8 T cells in Susac syndrome. When the RNA was reverse transcribed, random hexamers were used with an input of about 0.45 to 1 ug. Via MiXCR, TCRdb re-called the immunoSEQ multiplex PCR reads, giving one row per CDR3 protein. The sample records more than 80,000 distinct CDR3 sequences, less than 95% being singletons. The germline gives CDR1 MNHNY, CDR2 SVGAGI (reference sequence). The length of the CDR3 is 14 residues. Trimming took 0 bases from V and 2 from J, leaving 7 bases between them. Sequenced input: CD8+ T cells from PBMCs. This sequence joins TRBV6-6 and TRBJ2-5; a weak D match, TRBD1 (5 bases). The TCR comes from a human donor with Susac syndrome. Here the CDR3 reads CASSYSNRQETQYF. Written as DNA, the CDR3 is TGTGCCAGCAGTTACTCGAACAGGCAAGAGACCCAGTACTTC.